This T cell receptor (beta chain) was recorded in a study of blood T cell repertoires in COVID-19. The wider study: The United States, Italy and Spain provided the acute and convalescent COVID-19 samples. T cells, B-cell-depleted T cells, or PBMCs supplied cDNA or gDNA.

Original handling: Reference gene primer amplification in the assay estimated nucleated cell counts. Sequencing was performed with immunoSEQ multiplex PCR; in TCRdb, only in-frame clones are kept and a portion is missing. The V and J calls and the clone size are those of that table, but D and trimming were determined from the DNA. The sample has some 260,000 clones, about 88% seen once. Trimming left V 7 bases short and J 1 base short, with 14 bases between. The germline CDR1 and CDR2 sequences are MGHDK and SYGVNS. This CDR3 region has 16 residues. This clone was counted ten times or more. The sequencing input was peripheral blood. The chain links TRBV25-1 to TRBJ2-6; D is unclear. The TCR sequence derives from a woman aged 40 to 50 who had recovered from COVID-19. CDR3 nucleotides: TGTGCCAGCACTCCTTTGGGCCTTTCTGGGGCCAACGTCCTGACTTTC. This codes for CASTPLGLSGANVLTF.